The clone carrying this TCR beta chain was observed a few times. Its antigen remains unknown. The sample is drawn from a study of cytomegalovirus exposure and HLA in healthy donors. Study-level findings and limits: An ancestry cluster, one associated with Asian ancestry, reportedly showed fewer N-insertions than the approximately 650-donor mean in a later analysis. Looking again later, the authors saw that most CMV-associated TCR beta chains seemed HLA-restricted.

PCR involved 60 Vbeta and 13 Jbeta primers. TCRdb's table, derived via immunoSEQ multiplex PCR, lists solely in-frame clones and lacks some. The table has 150,000 to 200,000 clones, more than 70% seen once. Germline CDR1 and CDR2: MNHEY and SVGAGI. The CDR3 is 15 residues long. Losses at the gene ends were 0 bases for V and 4 bases for J; bases not matched to a gene: 4. The V call is TRBV6-5, the J call TRBJ2-5; 8 nucleotides line up with TRBD1. This TCR came from a male donor in good health and CMV-seronegative. The sample consisted of PBMCs. The CDR3 loop is CASSYSDRVLETQYF. The CDR3 coding sequence is TGTGCCAGCAGTTACTCGGACAGGGTATTAGAGACCCAGTACTTC.